This T cell receptor (beta chain) was captured by sequencing in a study of cytomegalovirus exposure and HLA in healthy donors. Whole-study context: One earlier analysis, a look at roughly 170 million T cells, found around 110 million unique TCR beta sequences. Study-wide findings and caveats: Most TCR sequences were rare, but some public TCRs occurred in many donors. An analysis was carried out later, and it reportedly showed fewer N-insertions in an Asian-associated ancestry cluster than the roughly 670-donor mean. Later examination showed HLA-associated TCR beta chains had greater clonal expansion than equally common others.

A few counts support this clone. Its antigen is unidentified. This CDR3 has 14 amino acids. Per the germline V gene, CDR1 is SGHNT and CDR2 is YYREEE (reference sequence). V trimming: 0 bases; J trimming: 5 bases; junction bases outside the gene matches: 3. PCR primers comprised 60 Vbeta and 13 Jbeta primers. TCRdb's copy holds only in-frame clones and misses some; the assay was immunoSEQ multiplex PCR. Among about 70,000 clones, 86% were seen once, and the ten largest hold 2%. Material: PBMCs. The chain carries TRBV5-4 and TRBJ2-5; 8 bases match TRBD2. The sequence was obtained from a woman aged 30 to 39 in good health and CMV-seronegative. For the CDR3, the DNA is TGTGCCAGCAGCTTGGGGGGACTAGTCGAGACCCAGTACTTC. This codes for CASSLGGLVETQYF. Complete variable domain (other parts from reference TRBV5-4 and TRBJ2-5): ETGVTQSPTHLIKTRGQQVTLRCSSQSGHNTVSWYQQALGQGPQFIFQYYREEENGRGNFPPRFSGLQFPNYSSELNVNALELDDSALYLCASSLGGLVETQYFGPGTRLLVL.